This TCR beta chain appears in the sequencing data of a study of blood T cells in healthy people across ages. Points from the study as a whole: A roughly linear age-dependent decrease characterized TCR beta diversity per million T cells.

The second PCR ran roughly 6 to 11 cycles with a sample-barcoded 5' primer and J-beta primers. TCRdb reprocessed the 5' RACE reads via MiXCR and lists one record per CDR3 protein. Of 600,000 or so distinct CDR3 sequences listed, approximately 30% are singletons. This clonotype showed up just a few times. The target antigen is unknown. Germline assignment: CDR1 SNHLY and CDR2 FYNNEI. This CDR3 comprises 14 residues. Trimming removed 6 bases from V and 3 bases from J; junction bases left unmatched: 3. This sequence originates from an elderly woman in good health. The sample comprised blood. The rearrangement joins TRBV2 to TRBJ2-7, with 12 bases lining up with TRBD2. CDR3 protein: CASRTSGGFYEQYF. For the CDR3, the DNA is TGTGCCAGCAGAACTAGCGGGGGGTTCTACGAGCAGTACTTC.